This passage covers 24 T cell receptor beta chains from one sample sequenced in a study of blood T cells in healthy people across ages. A sample-barcoded 5' primer and a J-beta primer mix were used in a second PCR of about 6 to 12 cycles. TCRdb called the 5' RACE reads again in MiXCR, with one record for every CDR3 protein. The data hold around 790,000 distinct CDR3 sequences, with under 45% observed a single time. Material for sequencing was blood. The origin of the receptors is a man aged 60 to 75 in good health.

The V and J genes are TRBV15 and TRBJ1-6; D not resolved. Trimming stripped 4 bases from V and 6 bases from J, with 22 bases between. This CDR3 is built from 18 residues. Germline CDR1 reads LNHNV; CDR2 reads YYDKDF (reference sequence). CDR3 in DNA: TGTGCCACCAGCAACCCCCGCGGATCGGGAACCGGTAATTCACCCCTCCACTTT. Amino acid sequence: CATSNPRGSGTGNSPLHF.

The chain links TRBV20-1 to TRBJ2-4, with a possible D match to TRBD1 (6 bases). Germline V gene sequence: CDR1 DFQATT, CDR2 SNEGSKA (reference sequence). CDR3 length: 14 amino acids. The V end was cut by 4 bases, the J end by 1 base, with 11 bases between. CDR3 coding DNA: TGCAGTGCTACCGGGACAAGGGCCAAAAACATTCAGTACTTC. This translates into CSATGTRAKNIQYF.

As for this clonotype: At one end the junction does not follow the germline gene, possibly because of a read error. This chain connects TRBV5-1 to TRBJ2-3; 11 nucleotides agree with TRBD2. The V gene's germline CDR1 is SGHRS and CDR2 YFSETQ. This CDR3 contains 18 residues. CDR3 in amino acids: CASSSRPLAGGRTDTRYF. For the CDR3, the DNA is TGCGCCAGCAGCTCTCGACCTCTAGCGGGGGGCCGTACAGATACGCGGTATTTT.

The table lists this clonotype with a few counts. This sequence joins TRBV7-2 and TRBJ2-6; TRBD2 matches 7 bases. The CDR3 is 16 residues long. CDR1 is SGHTA, CDR2 FQGNSA, per germline. J was trimmed by 0 bases and V by 5 bases; bases with no gene match: 4. The CDR3 is CASSHSGGSGANVLTF. The CDR3 DNA reads TGTGCCAGCAGCCACTCGGGGGGCTCTGGGGCCAACGTCCTGACTTTC.

The gene calls are TRBV7-4 and TRBJ1-2, with D tentatively TRBD1 (6 bases). Trimming took 2 bases from V and 4 from J, leaving 17 bases between them. CDR1 is SGHVT, CDR2 SQSDAQ, per germline. The CDR3 length is 16 residues. The CDR3 reads CASSLRALDSSYGYTF. CDR3 nucleotide sequence: TGTGCCAGCAGCTTAAGGGCCCTGGACAGTAGCTATGGCTACACCTTC. Complete variable domain (other parts from reference TRBV7-4 and TRBJ1-2): GAGVSQSPRYKVAKRGRDVALRCDSISGHVTLYWYRQTLGQGSEVLTYSQSDAQRDKSGRPSGRFSAERPERSVSTLKIQRTEQGDSAVYLCASSLRALDSSYGYTFGSGTRLTVV.

As for this clonotype: With a much larger clone just one base away, this may be a read error. V usage is TRBV7-9 and J usage is TRBJ2-5; the match to TRBD2 covers 8 bases. CDR3 size: 15 residues. J gave up 11 bases and V 5 bases, and 16 bases lay outside the gene matches. Per germline, CDR1 SEHNR and CDR2 FQNEAQ (reference sequence). The CDR3 is CASSPWSGGPNEQYF. In nucleotides, the CDR3 is TGTGCCAGCAGCCCCTGGAGCGGGGGCCCCAATGAGCAGTACTTC. Based on the CDR3 plus reference TRBV7-9 and TRBJ2-5, the full variable domain is DTGVSQNPRHKITKRGQNVTFRCDPISEHNRLYWYRQTLGQGPEFLTYFQNEAQLEKSRLLSDRFSAERPKGSFSTLEIQRTEQGDSAMYLCASSPWSGGPNEQYFGPGTRLLVL.

This sequence joins TRBV6-5 and TRBJ2-7, with 8 bases lining up with TRBD2. The J call is doubtful: the DNA matches TRBJ2-5 better. CDR3 length equals 15 residues. The germline CDR1 and CDR2 sequences are MNHEY and SVGAGI. CDR3 loop: CASSYSTGGLETQYF. CDR3 bases: TGTGCCAGCAGTTACTCGACGGGGGGGCTAGAGACCCAGTACTTC.

The rearrangement links TRBV28 to TRBJ2-4, with D tentatively TRBD1 (5 bases). The CDR3 has 19 amino acids. Germline V lookup: CDR1 MDHEN, CDR2 SYDVKM. V was cut by 2 bases and J by 0 bases, with 20 bases left in between. CDR3 in amino acids: CASSLRGRQYELAKNIQYF. The CDR3, as DNA: TGTGCCAGCAGTTTAAGGGGCCGGCAGTATGAACTAGCCAAAAACATTCAGTACTTC. The full variable domain, in which reference TRBV28 and TRBJ2-4 provide the parts outside the CDR3, is DVKVTQSSRYLVKRTGEKVFLECVQDMDHENMFWYRQDPGLGLRLIYFSYDVKMKEKGDIPEGYSVSREKKERFSLILESASTNQTSMYLCASSLRGRQYELAKNIQYFGAGTRLSVL.

The gene calls are TRBV4-1 and TRBJ2-7, with D possibly being TRBD1 (5 bases). The germline V gene encodes CDR1 MGHRA and CDR2 YSYEKL. Trimming left V 1 base short and J 0 bases short, with 10 bases between. CDR3 length: 15 amino acids. CDR3: CASSQGQTSSYEQYF. The CDR3 DNA reads as TGCGCCAGCAGCCAAGGACAGACGAGCTCCTACGAGCAGTACTTC.

The V gene is TRBV14, the J gene TRBJ2-3; possible D gene TRBD1, 5 bases. The germline V and J ends were trimmed by 4 bases and 4 bases, with 12 bases remaining between them. Germline V CDR1 and CDR2: SGHDN, FVKESK. CDR3 size: 14 residues. The CDR3 DNA reads as TGTGCCAGCAGCCCCCGACTGACAGCAGATACGCAGTATTTT. Translated: CASSPRLTADTQYF.

The rearrangement joins TRBV20-1 to TRBJ2-1; D not certain. This CDR3 has 12 residues. V was cut by 8 bases and J by 9 bases, with 17 bases left in between. The germline V gene encodes CDR1 DFQATT and CDR2 SNEGSKA (reference sequence). The CDR3 nucleotides are TGCAGTACCGGTCGAGAGGTTGGTGAGCAGTTCTTC. Its translation: CSTGREVGEQFF.

This clonotype appeared a few times. The V call is TRBV25-1, the J call TRBJ2-3; D is uncertain. The CDR3 has 13 amino acids. Trimming shortened V by 1 base and J by 6 bases, and 8 bases separated the two germline ends. Looked up from germline, CDR1 is MGHDK and CDR2 is SYGVNS. The CDR3 region is CASSESMRDTQYF. DNA of the CDR3: TGTGCCAGCAGTGAATCCATGAGGGATACGCAGTATTTT.

Written as DNA, the CDR3 is TGTGCCTGGACTCCTAGCGGGGGGCGGGGGGATACGCAGTATTTT. As protein: CAWTPSGGRGDTQYF. The rearrangement joins TRBV30 to TRBJ2-3, with 11 nucleotides matching TRBD2. The CDR3 spans 15 residues. After removal of 4 bases from V and 6 bases from J, the junction contained 9 bases not matched to a gene. CDR1 and CDR2 from the germline V gene are GTSNPN and SVGIG (reference sequence).

This clonotype came up once. This rearrangement joins TRBV5-5 to TRBJ1-2, with TRBD1 identical over 9 bases. This CDR3 spans 16 amino acids. CDR1 is SGHKS, CDR2 YYEKEE, per germline (reference sequence). V was pared by 0 bases and J by 5 bases, with 8 bases of the junction left unmatched. The CDR3: CASSLEVGTGNYGYTF. CDR3 bases: TGTGCCAGCAGCTTGGAGGTCGGGACAGGGAATTATGGCTACACCTTC.

Concerning this clonotype itself: One end of the junction varies from germline; a read error may be responsible. The CDR3 nucleotides read TGTGCCGGCAGCGAAGGGACAGGGGGCGTAGATACGCAGTATTTT. This encodes CAGSEGTGGVDTQYF. The chain is built from TRBV6-2 or TRBV6-3 and TRBJ2-3, with TRBD1 matching over 12 bases. CDR1 and CDR2 (germline): MNHEY, SVGEGT. This CDR3 is built from 15 residues.

Remarks on this clonotype: Relative to the germline gene, one junction end is altered; a read error may explain this. V and J are TRBV5-1 and TRBJ1-4; D unclear. The CDR3 runs to 14 residues. Germline assignment: CDR1 SGHRS and CDR2 YFSETQ. For the CDR3, the DNA is TGCGCCAGCAAGGACTGGGCGACTAATGAAAAGCTGTTTTTT. This translates into CASKDWATNEKLFF.

This chain uses TRBV9 with TRBJ2-7, with 7 bases fitting TRBD2. V was clipped by 7 bases and J by 2 bases; unmatched bases: 3. This CDR3 comprises 12 residues. Looked up from germline, CDR1 is SGDLS and CDR2 is YYNGEE. Written as DNA, the CDR3 is TGTGCCAGCGGCGCGGGGGCCTACGAGCAGTACTTC. Translation: CASGAGAYEQYF.

The chain uses TRBV6-2 or TRBV6-3 and TRBJ2-1; the D call may be TRBD1 or TRBD2 (5 bases each). The V gene's germline CDR1 is MNHEY and CDR2 SVGEGT. V lost 0 bases and J lost 7, with 13 bases in between. There are 15 residues in the CDR3. CDR3 residues: CASSYSRGRRNEQFF. DNA of the CDR3: TGTGCCAGCAGTTACTCAAGGGGACGGCGGAATGAGCAGTTCTTC.

This chain uses TRBV6-2 or TRBV6-3 with TRBJ2-5; D is uncertain. CDR1 is MNHEY and CDR2 is SVGEGT in the germline V gene. V lost 6 bases and J 1 base, leaving 18 bases between the germline ends. CDR3 length: 16 residues. The CDR3 reads CASSLGKGKGQETQYF. The CDR3 coding sequence is TGTGCCAGCAGCCTTGGGAAGGGTAAGGGCCAAGAGACCCAGTACTTC.

The chain recombines TRBV25-1 with TRBJ1-1, with D hard to call. The ends were cut back, 7 bases at V and 0 bases at J, with 12 bases in the middle. Germline loops: CDR1 MGHDK, CDR2 SYGVNS. This CDR3 spans 14 amino acids. CDR3 DNA sequence: TGTGCCAGCACCGGCCTAGGAATGAACACTGAAGCTTTCTTT. Translated: CASTGLGMNTEAFF.

This clonotype was seen more than once but under ten times. This chain links TRBV15 with TRBJ1-2; D not resolved. V lost 4 bases, J lost 2 bases, and 20 bases lay in between. Germline-derived CDR1 and CDR2 are LNHNV and YYDKDF (reference sequence). The CDR3 runs 17 residues. This CDR3 is CATSTQTRALLNYGYTF. In DNA form, the CDR3 reads TGTGCCACCAGCACGCAAACCCGGGCCTTACTAAACTATGGCTACACCTTC.

CDR3 loop: CSARPLDREYEQYF. DNA of the CDR3: TGCAGTGCTAGACCGCTGGACAGGGAGTACGAGCAGTACTTC. This rearrangement joins TRBV20-1 to TRBJ2-5; 8 bases line up with TRBD1. Judging by the DNA end, TRBJ2-7 fits better; the J call may be wrong. This CDR3 is 14 amino acids long. The V gene's germline CDR1 is DFQATT and CDR2 SNEGSKA (reference sequence).

With regard to this clonotype: An end of the junction differs from the germline gene, which may be a read error. V gene TRBV20-1 combines with J gene TRBJ2-5; D unclear. The CDR3 loop spans 13 amino acids. Germline CDR1 reads DFQATT; CDR2 reads SNEGSKA (reference sequence). CDR3 bases: TGCGGTGCTAGAACCACAGCGCAAGAGACCCAGTACTTC. Translating it yields CGARTTAQETQYF.

V gene TRBV28 combines with J gene TRBJ1-5; TRBD1 is a possible D gene (6 bases). From germline, CDR1 is MDHEN and CDR2 SYDVKM. The CDR3 extends over 13 amino acids. Trimming left V 6 bases short and J 6 bases short, with 12 bases between. CDR3 DNA: TGTGCCAGCAGGACCGGGACACGTCAGCCCCAGCATTTT. Amino acids: CASRTGTRQPQHF.